This T cell receptor beta chain was captured by sequencing in a study of beta chain features in type 1 diabetes. Whole-study context: Examined across all samples were just under 110,000,000 sorted cells. The study's findings and limits: Patients and controls would share equally any PCR tilt toward shorter templates. Type 1 diabetes patients had TCRB CDR3s that were shorter (moderately but significantly so) in all four CD4+ subsets. VDJ junctions in type 1 diabetes patients carried more deletions and fewer insertions.

All of the isolated RNA was reverse transcribed, so expressed TCRB transcripts were sequenced. Only in-frame clones appear in the TCRdb table, and some are missing; sequencing was by immunoSEQ multiplex PCR. The table has a few hundred thousand clones, approximately 13% seen once. This clone has just a few counts. The antigen remains unidentified. Heparinised blood was drawn once per donor, averaging around 110 mL. V dropped 5 bases and J dropped 5 bases, with 6 bases sitting between them. The CDR3 spans 10 residues. Per germline, CDR1 DFQATT and CDR2 SNEGSKA (reference sequence). This rearrangement joins TRBV20-1 to TRBJ1-1; D is undetermined. This TCR was sampled from a woman younger than 35 with type 1 diabetes. The sequenced sample consisted of naive CD4+ T cells from blood. The CDR3 DNA sequence: TGCAGTGCTGCGGAGACTGAAGCTTTCTTT. Its protein is CSAAETEAFF.